This TCR beta chain was obtained from a study of T cell responses to AZD1222 COVID-19 vaccine (dated by TCRdb to about 2021). A note on the overall study: AZD1222 recipients given second doses at about 4 weeks or at about 12 weeks were pooled, since spike-specific TCR depth and breadth were not found to differ between the two schedules. Trial participants were enrolled into age subgroups of 18-55, 56-69 and 70-plus years, which contained 148, 28 and 57 TCR-sequenced participants, respectively. TCR sequencing covered fewer than 250 trial participants: 207 given two doses of AZD1222 and around 26 given two doses of MenACWY control vaccine.

The time point label of this sample denotes: baseline before first vaccination. Samples from vaccinated people were obtained from the UK trials COV001 and COV002, which included a single-blind randomized controlled phase 2/3 trial of AZD1222 (ChAdOx1 nCoV-19) in healthy adults. For TCRbeta chain sequencing, PBMC samples from trial participants were taken at day 0 and at day 28 after the second dose. The CDR1 and CDR2 encoded by the germline V gene (reference sequence) are SGHNT and YYREEE. V was cut back by 4 bases and J by 7 bases, leaving a gap of 11 bases between them. The CDR3 spans 12 residues, from the cysteine through the phenylalanine. Only the CDR3 region is kept as DNA, spanning 36 bases read in frame from base 1. Points on this clone: Its antigen specificity is not known. Base-call qualities are not available, and no considerably larger clone is one nucleotide away.

The CDR3 regions of human TCRbeta chains were analyzed by immunosequencing. Concerning the study's data processing: Repertoire TCRs were checked for matches against a reference library of SARS-CoV-2-specific TCRs that had been generated using the MIRA antigen-specificity platform. Breadth meant the fraction of unique TCRs that were SARS-CoV-2-associated, whereas depth meant the fraction of total T cells that were SARS-CoV-2-associated. Using the MIRA data, every spike-specific TCR was mapped to the spike region that the TCR reacted to and assigned to either a CD4 or a CD8 class. Log10-transformed breadth and depth values were compared by one-way ANOVA with Sidak's multiple comparisons tests. TCRdb obtained this table from immuneACCESS and retained in-frame rearrangements with V and J assigned. These tables miss some clones; where compared with another copy, unresolved V genes account for less than half of the shortfall, and the remainder is unexplained. The V and J calls and the clone size are those of that table, but D and trimming were determined from the DNA. For this sample there are 100,000 to 150,000 clones; 90% to 95% appear just once. The ten largest clones represent about 2.7% of the sample.

Results and caveats for the whole study, not just this receptor: The vaccine-associated CD4 TCRs covered the entire spike protein, and the dominant responses fell in regions 160-218 and 743-854. Because no day 14 peak-response samples were available, repertoires were characterized only after the peak T cell response. A significant rise in spike-specific TCR breadth and depth was observed after two AZD1222 doses relative to day 0 and relative to MenACWY recipients. Participants were mostly white British and included more females than males, and it was suggested by the authors that clonal diversity may have been underestimated. Conclusions about previously exposed vaccinees were limited because only a handful of AZD1222 recipients were SARS-CoV-2 seropositive at baseline. The 56-69-year group was small, and its depth increase did not reach significance, likely because of low power. Epitopes outside the regions mutated in the B.1.351 and B.1.1.7 variants were reportedly recognized by nearly half of the unique spike-specific TCRs.

The sequencing used peripheral blood, collected on day 0 of AZD1222 vaccination. The receptor was isolated from an adult in good health. The sequence joins TRBV5-4 to TRBJ1-1, and perhaps TRBD1 as D gene, on 5 matching bases. CDR3 protein: CASSPWQGEAFF. The bases are TGTGCCAGCAGCCCGTGGCAGGGTGAAGCTTTCTTT.